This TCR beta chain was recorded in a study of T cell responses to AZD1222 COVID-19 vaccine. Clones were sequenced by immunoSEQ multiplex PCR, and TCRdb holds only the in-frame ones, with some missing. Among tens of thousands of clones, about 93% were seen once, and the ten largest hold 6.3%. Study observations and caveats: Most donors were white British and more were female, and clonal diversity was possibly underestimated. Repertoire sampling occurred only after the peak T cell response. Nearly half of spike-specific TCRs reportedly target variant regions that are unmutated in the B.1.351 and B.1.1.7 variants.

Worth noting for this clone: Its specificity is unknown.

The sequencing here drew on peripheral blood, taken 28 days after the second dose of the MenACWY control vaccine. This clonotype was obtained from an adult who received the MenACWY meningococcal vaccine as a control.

The CDR3 region is CATQGRVAEAFF. The CDR3 DNA reads TGTGCCACTCAGGGTCGGGTAGCGGAAGCTTTCTTT. The chain combines TRBV19 with TRBJ1-1, with D possibly being TRBD1 (5 bases). V was shortened by 10 bases and J by 8 bases, with 17 bases between the two germline ends. Germline V gives CDR1 LNHDA, CDR2 SQIVND (reference sequence). CDR3 length equals 12 residues.